The clone carrying this T cell receptor beta chain was recorded only once. Produced via immunoSEQ multiplex PCR; TCRdb's table is partial and in-frame only. The sample carries around 17,000 clones, around four fifths recorded once. The germline V and J ends were trimmed by 0 bases and 0 bases, with 5 bases remaining between them. CDR3 length equals 14 residues. Germline V CDR1 and CDR2: LGHNA, YNFKEQ. This sample is part of a study of PD-1 blockade in classical Hodgkin lymphoma. Every patient had relapsed following autologous stem cell transplantation, and cohorts differed in brentuximab vedotin exposure. Out of thawed PBMCs, magnetic negative selection purified CD4+ T cells.

Sequenced here: CD4+ T cells from blood, sampled at baseline. The receptor was isolated from a human donor with classical Hodgkin lymphoma. V usage is TRBV4-2 and J usage is TRBJ1-2; no clear D gene. The chain's CDR3 is CASSQDATNYGYTF. CDR3 sequence (DNA): TGTGCCAGCAGCCAAGACGCGACTAACTATGGCTACACCTTC.